This TCR beta chain emerged from a study of OX40 agonist ivuxolimab in advanced cancers. Concerning the study at large: Ivuxolimab was an agonistic, fully human IgG2 monoclonal antibody directed against OX40 (CD134), a costimulatory receptor. Intravenous ivuxolimab was administered to patients every 2 weeks at six dose levels: 0.01, 0.1, 0.3, 1.5, 3 and 10 mg/kg. Of the roughly 51 dose-escalation patients, hepatocellular carcinoma was present in about 20, melanoma in roughly 15, renal cell carcinoma in 9 and head and neck cancer in 9. The dose-escalation cohort was over 70% male with a mean age of roughly 62 years, ranging from roughly 20 to 80. Patients were allowed to have had prior anti-PD-1, anti-PD-L1 or anti-CTLA-4 therapy, and 40% of the dose-escalation patients had previously received checkpoint inhibitors. Partial responses occurred in three dose-escalation patients, of whom one had hepatocellular carcinoma and two had cutaneous melanoma. Peripheral TCRbeta sequencing aimed to test whether ivuxolimab altered TCR sequence diversity and caused clonal T-cell expansion. The paper describes the monotherapy dose-escalation part (N ≈ 49 patients) of the phase I trial of ivuxolimab.

With regard to this clone: What this receptor recognizes is not known. Base qualities are not provided; no much larger clone lies one nucleotide away.

For sequencing of the TCRbeta CDR3 region, genomic DNA was extracted from the sorted cells. The immunoSEQ Assay was used for sequencing of TCRbeta CDR3 regions. TCRdb retrieved this table from immuneACCESS and kept in-frame rearrangements only. Not all clones are present; in checked studies, unresolved V genes account for under half, and no reason is known for the remainder. This sample is represented by tens of thousands of clones; 84% of them were singletons. The top ten hold roughly 7% of the sample. Patients with a history of autoimmune disease or receiving systemic immunosuppression were excluded from the trial. Peripheral blood for TCR sequencing was collected from all dose cohorts at baseline, on cycle 4 day 1, and on cycle 7 day 1. Samples were obtained from an open-label, multicenter, first-in-human phase I dose-escalation trial of ivuxolimab. Adults with locally advanced or metastatic melanoma, renal cell, hepatocellular, or head and neck squamous cell carcinoma were enrolled in the trial. CD4+ and CD8+ T cells were sorted separately from peripheral blood before TCR sequencing.

Paper-wide results and their limitations: On average, CD8+ T cells showed more expanded clones than CD4+ T cells after ivuxolimab. Low levels of normalized T-cell clonal expansion were also seen in some patients who did not respond. In partial responders in the 0.1-3.0 mg/kg groups, normalized peripheral clonal expansion was found to be among the lowest, especially among CD8+ T cells. The antigen specificity of the clonally expanded peripheral T cells was not determined. At doses of 0.1 to 3.0 mg/kg, clonal expansion of both CD4+ and CD8+ blood T cells was observed from baseline to week 6.

This TCR was sampled from an adult with an advanced solid tumor such as melanoma, head and neck, liver or kidney cancer. The input for sequencing was CD4+ or CD8+ T cells sorted from blood, taken in a trial of the OX40 agonist ivuxolimab.

The CDR3 corresponds to CASHSYRLRADTQYF. The DNA is TGTGCCAGCCATTCTTACAGGCTCCGGGCAGATACGCAGTATTTT. The sequence joins TRBV7-9 to TRBJ2-3, with a tentative D gene TRBD1 over 5 matching bases. The CDR3 goes from the cysteine to the phenylalanine over 15 residues. The entry retains the CDR3 DNA only, 45 bases that are in frame from base 1. The germline V gene (reference sequence) specifies SEHNR as CDR1 and FQNEAQ as CDR2. The germline ends are 19 bases apart after V is trimmed by 8 bases and J by 4 bases.